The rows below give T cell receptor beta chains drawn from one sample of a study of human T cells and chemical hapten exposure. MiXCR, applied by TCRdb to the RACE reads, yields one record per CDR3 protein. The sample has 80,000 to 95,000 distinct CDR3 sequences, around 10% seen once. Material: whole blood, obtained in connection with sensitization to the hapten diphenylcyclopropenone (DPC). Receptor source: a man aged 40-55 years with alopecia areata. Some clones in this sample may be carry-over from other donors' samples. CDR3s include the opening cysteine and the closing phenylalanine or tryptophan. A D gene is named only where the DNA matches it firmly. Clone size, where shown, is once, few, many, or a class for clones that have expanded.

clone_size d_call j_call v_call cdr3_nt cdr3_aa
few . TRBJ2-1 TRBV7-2 TGTGCCAGCCGCGAGACTAGGCCGTACAATGAGCAGTTCTTC CASRETRPYNEQFF
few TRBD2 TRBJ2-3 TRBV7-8 TGTGCCAGCAGCTTGGGACTAGCGGGAGTTTCAGGAGATACGCAGTATTTT CASSLGLAGVSGDTQYF
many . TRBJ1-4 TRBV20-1 TGCAGTGCTAGAGCGTGGGGGCCGGATGAAAAACTGTTTTTT CSARAWGPDEKLFF
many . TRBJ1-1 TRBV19 TGTGCCAGTAGTCCGGACAGCACTGAAGCTTTCTTT CASSPDSTEAFF
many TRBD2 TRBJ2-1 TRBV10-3 TGTGCCATCAGTGAAAGGAGCGGGGCTAGGAGCTCCTACAATGAGCAGTTCTTC CAISERSGARSSYNEQFF
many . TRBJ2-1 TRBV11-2 TGTGCCAGCAGCTTAACCCTTCCGGGCTTCGGTTACAATGAGCAGTTCTTC CASSLTLPGFGYNEQFF
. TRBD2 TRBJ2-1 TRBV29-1 TGCAGCGTTGATCAAGCGGGAGGCGGTGAGCAGTTCTTC CSVDQAGGGEQFF
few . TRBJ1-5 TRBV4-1 TGCGCCAGCAGCCAAGTTCCAGGCCCGGGCAATCAGCCCCAGCATTTT CASSQVPGPGNQPQHF
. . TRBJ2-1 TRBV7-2 TGTGCCAGCAGCCCACGGGGCCCTGACAATGAGCAGTTCTTC CASSPRGPDNEQFF
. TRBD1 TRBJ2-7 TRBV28 TGTGCCAGCAGTTCGGGGGCTGAGGGACAGGGACACGAGCAGTACTTC CASSSGAEGQGHEQYF
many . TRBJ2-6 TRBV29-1 TGCAGCGTCACAGGGTCCTCTGGGGCCAACGTCCTGACTTTC CSVTGSSGANVLTF
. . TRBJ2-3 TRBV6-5 TGTGCCAGCAGTAATACGGGGTACTCAGATACGCAGTATTTT CASSNTGYSDTQYF
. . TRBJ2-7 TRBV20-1 TGCAGTGCTAGATATGGCCCGTGGGACGGGAGCTCCTACGAGCAGTACTTC CSARYGPWDGSSYEQYF
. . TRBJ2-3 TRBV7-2 TGTGCCAGCAGCCCGCAAGGGGGAGGGAGGGGAGATACGCAGTATTTT CASSPQGGGRGDTQYF
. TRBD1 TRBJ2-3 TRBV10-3 TGTGCCACCCAGGGGGCGCGGAGCGGGCCCCTGGCAGATACGCAGTATTTT CATQGARSGPLADTQYF
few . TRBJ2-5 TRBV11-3 TGTGCCAGCAGCTCCATGGGTGAGCAAGAGACCCAGTACTTC CASSSMGEQETQYF
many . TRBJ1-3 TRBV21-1 TGTGCCAGCAGCCATGACACCTCTGGAAACACCATATATTTT CASSHDTSGNTIYF
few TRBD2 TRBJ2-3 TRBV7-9 TGTGCCAGCAGCGGATCCCCACTAGCGGGAGGGTCTGATACGCAGTATTTT CASSGSPLAGGSDTQYF
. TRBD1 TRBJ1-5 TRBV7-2 TGTGCCAGCAGCCACGATCCACAGGGGGCAAGCAATCAGCCCCAGCATTTT CASSHDPQGASNQPQHF
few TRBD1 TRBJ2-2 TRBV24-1 TGTGCCACCAGTGTCGGGACAGGGGACACCGGGGAGCTGTTTTTT CATSVGTGDTGELFF
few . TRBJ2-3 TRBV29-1 TGCAGCGTTGAGGAGACAGGAGATACGCAGTATTTT CSVEETGDTQYF
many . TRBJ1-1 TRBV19 TGTGCCTTACTTAGCGGGACTGAAGCTTTCTTT CALLSGTEAFF
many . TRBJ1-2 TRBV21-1 TGTGCCAGCAGCCCTAGCCAAAACAGTCAAGATTTTTATGGCTACACCTTC CASSPSQNSQDFYGYTF
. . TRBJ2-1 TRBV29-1 TGCAGCGCAGAGGGAATGGGTGAGCAGTTCTTC CSAEGMGEQFF
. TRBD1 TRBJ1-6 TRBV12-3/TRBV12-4 TGTGCCAGCAGTAGACAGGGGAGCGGGTCACCCCTCCACTTT CASSRQGSGSPLHF
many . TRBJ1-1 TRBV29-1 TGCAGCGCCTTAGGAGAGAACACTGAAGCTTTCTTT CSALGENTEAFF
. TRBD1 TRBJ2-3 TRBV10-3 TGTGCCATCAGTGAAGGGGGCCAGTATGGCGATACGCAGTATTTT CAISEGGQYGDTQYF
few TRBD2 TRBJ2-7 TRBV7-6 TGTGCCAGCAGCTTAGTACTAGCGGGAGGATCTGACGAGCAGTACTTC CASSLVLAGGSDEQYF
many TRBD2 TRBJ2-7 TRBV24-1 TGTGCCACCAGTGACCCTAGCGGGAGTGGCTCCTACGAGCAGTACTTC CATSDPSGSGSYEQYF
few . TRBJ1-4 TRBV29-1 TGCAGCGTTGACCTAATCTCGGGAGAAAAACTGTTTTTT CSVDLISGEKLFF
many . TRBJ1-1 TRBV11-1 TGTGCCAGCAGCCAGGAAATATTGCCGAACACTGAAGCTTTCTTT CASSQEILPNTEAFF
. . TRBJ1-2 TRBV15 TGTGCCACCAGCCAGGGTCAGGGCTATGGCTACACCTTC CATSQGQGYGYTF
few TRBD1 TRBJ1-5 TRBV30 TGTGCCTCGGGCGGACAGGGGGATTATAGCAATCAGCCCCAGCATTTT CASGGQGDYSNQPQHF
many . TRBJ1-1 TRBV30 TGTGCCTGGAGTGTATCGGGGGGCACTGAAGCTTTCTTT CAWSVSGGTEAFF
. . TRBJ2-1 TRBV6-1 TGTGCCAGCAGTGAGCGGGCTTCCTACAATGAGCAGTTCTTC CASSERASYNEQFF
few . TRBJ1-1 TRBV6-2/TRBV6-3 TGTGCCAGCAGTTATTACACTGAAGCTTTCTTT CASSYYTEAFF
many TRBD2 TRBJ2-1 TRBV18 TGTGCCAGCTCACCCCCGGGACTAGCGCCCTTTAGCAATGAGCAGTTCTTC CASSPPGLAPFSNEQFF
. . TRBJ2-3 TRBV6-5 TGTGCCAGCAGTTCACGGATTACTAGCACAGATACGCAGTATTTT CASSSRITSTDTQYF
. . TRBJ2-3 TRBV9 TGTGCCAGCAGCGTAGGAGGCTCCCTCTCCACAGATACGCAGTATTTT CASSVGGSLSTDTQYF
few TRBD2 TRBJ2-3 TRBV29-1 TGCAGCGTGGGTGGACTAGCGGGAGTTCGGGATACGCAGTATTTT CSVGGLAGVRDTQYF
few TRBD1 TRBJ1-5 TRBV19 TGTGCCAGTAGTGCGGACAGGGGTAATCAGCCCCAGCATTTT CASSADRGNQPQHF
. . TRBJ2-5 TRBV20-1 TGCAGTGCTAGAGGGACCCAAGAGACCCAGTACTTC CSARGTQETQYF
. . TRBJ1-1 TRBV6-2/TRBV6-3 TGTGCCAGCAGTTACTCAAGGACGGGGCGACCTGCCGAAGCTTTCTTT CASSYSRTGRPAEAFF
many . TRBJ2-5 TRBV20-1 TGCAGTGCCAAAGCTGCTCAAGAGACCCAGTACTTC CSAKAAQETQYF
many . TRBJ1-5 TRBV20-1 TGCAGTGCCACCCCCGGAATCAATCAGCCCCAGCATTTT CSATPGINQPQHF
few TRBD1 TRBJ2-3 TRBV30 TGTGCCTGGAGAACGACAGGGGGCCGAGATACGCAGTATTTT CAWRTTGGRDTQYF
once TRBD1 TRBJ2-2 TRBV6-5 TGTGCCAGCACTGGGGGGGACAGGGGACTCACCGGGGAGCTGTTTTTT CASTGGDRGLTGELFF
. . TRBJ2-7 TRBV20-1 TGCAGTGCCAGTTACTCCTACGAGCAGTACTTC CSASYSYEQYF
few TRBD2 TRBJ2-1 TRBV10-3 TGTGCCATCAGTGAACGGCGGGAGGAGGGGGGGACTGAGCAGTTCTTC CAISERREEGGTEQFF
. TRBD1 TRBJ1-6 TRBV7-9 TGTGCCAGCAGCTTCACAGGGGATCGACCCCTCCACTTT CASSFTGDRPLHF
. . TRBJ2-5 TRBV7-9 TGTGCCAGCAGCTCTGGACGCGACCAAGAGACCCAGTACTTC CASSSGRDQETQYF
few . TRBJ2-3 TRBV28 TGTGCCAGCTTAACCCCGACAGGATTATCAGATACGCAGTATTTT CASLTPTGLSDTQYF
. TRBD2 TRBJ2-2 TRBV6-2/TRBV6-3 TGTGCCAGCAGTCCCCGGACTAGCGGCACGAACACCGGGGAGCTGTTTTTT CASSPRTSGTNTGELFF